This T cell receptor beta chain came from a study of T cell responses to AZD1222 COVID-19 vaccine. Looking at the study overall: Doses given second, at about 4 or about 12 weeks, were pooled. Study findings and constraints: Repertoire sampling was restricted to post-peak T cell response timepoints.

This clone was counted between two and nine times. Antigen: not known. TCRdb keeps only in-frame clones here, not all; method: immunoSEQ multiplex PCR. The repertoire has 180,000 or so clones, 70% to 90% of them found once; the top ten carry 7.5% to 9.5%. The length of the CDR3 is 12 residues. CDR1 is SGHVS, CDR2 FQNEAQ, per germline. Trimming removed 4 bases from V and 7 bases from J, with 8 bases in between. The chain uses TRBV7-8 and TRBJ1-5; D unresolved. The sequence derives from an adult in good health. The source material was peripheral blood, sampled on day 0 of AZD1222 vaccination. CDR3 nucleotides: TGTGCCAGCAGCTCCTCGGGCCAGCCCCAGCATTTT. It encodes CASSSSGQPQHF.